Shown below are 32 T cell receptor beta chains from a single sample sequenced in a study of CD8 T cells in ankylosing spondylitis. Study-level findings and limits: Seemingly distinctive of ankylosing spondylitis blood was a TCR beta motif formed by eight highly homologous variants.

TCRdb analysed the 5' RACE reads with MiXCR anew, one entry per CDR3 protein. The sample holds about 330,000 distinct CDR3 sequences; 7.5% to 9% are singletons and the top ten take more than 12%. These receptors are not linked to any known antigen. The sequencing sample was made of blood, either unsorted or a sorted T cell fraction (not recorded which). Receptors originate from a male donor with ankylosing spondylitis.

The V and J genes are TRBV2 and TRBJ1-1, with a possible D match to TRBD1 (6 bases). The germline V gene encodes CDR1 SNHLY and CDR2 FYNNEI. The CDR3 covers 14 residues. V shed 6 bases and J shed 11 bases, with 22 bases lying between them. The CDR3, as DNA: TGTGCCAGCAGCCCGTTCGGAGGGGGGGAATCTGCTTTCTTT. As protein: CASSPFGGGESAFF.

As for this clonotype: A read error may explain this, as a much larger clone is one base away. In this CDR3 the conserved last residue, phenylalanine or tryptophan, is missing, so a read error is likely. The J gene is TRBJ2-6, the V gene TRBV3-1; 8 nucleotides align to TRBD1. CDR1 and CDR2 from the germline V gene are LGHDT and YNNKEL (reference sequence). This CDR3 contains 15 residues. Trimming took 4 bases from V and 3 from J; bases not matched to a gene: 2. The CDR3 spells CASSPDRGGANVLTL. The CDR3, as DNA: TGTGCCAGCAGCCCCGACAGGGGTGGGGCCAACGTCCTGACTTTA.

This clonotype was detected only a few times. J is TRBJ1-2 and V is TRBV6-5; tentatively, D is TRBD1 (5 bases). The CDR3 spans 15 residues. Trimming cost V 2 bases and J 3 bases, with 13 bases left between them. Germline CDR1 reads MNHEY; CDR2 reads SVGAGI. CDR3 coding DNA: TGTGCCAGCAGTTACCGACCCGGGACGGACTATGGCTACACCTTC. Protein sequence: CASSYRPGTDYGYTF.

Only a few counts were recorded for this clonotype. This chain uses TRBV2 with TRBJ2-1; D remains unclear. The germline V gene encodes CDR1 SNHLY and CDR2 FYNNEI. Trimming took 2 bases from V and 0 from J, leaving 11 bases between them. CDR3 length equals 16 residues. The CDR3 DNA reads TGTGCCAGCAGTGAATCCGGCGGAATCTCCTACAATGAGCAGTTCTTC. Amino acid sequence: CASSESGGISYNEQFF.

This clonotype was counted only a few times. CDR3 amino acids: CASSPWTSGSWDEQFF. CDR3 DNA: TGTGCCAGCAGCCCCTGGACTAGCGGGAGTTGGGATGAGCAGTTCTTC. The chain recombines TRBV9 with TRBJ2-1; 13 bases align to TRBD2. J lost 8 bases, V lost 4 bases, and 9 bases had no gene match. The CDR3 contains 16 residues. Germline assignment: CDR1 SGDLS and CDR2 YYNGEE.

This clonotype was detected only a few times. The V call is TRBV28, the J call TRBJ2-2, with 7 bases identical to TRBD2. V was pared by 5 bases and J by 6 bases, with 15 bases of the junction left unmatched. This CDR3 has 17 amino acids. CDR1 MDHEN and CDR2 SYDVKM come from the germline V gene. In nucleotides, the CDR3 is TGTGCCAGCAGTCCCCCTCCGGGGGAGGGCCTCCCCGGGGAGCTGTTTTTT. It specifies CASSPPPGEGLPGELFF.

This clonotype was seen more than once but under ten times. The genes are TRBV5-1 and TRBJ2-1, with D possibly TRBD2 on 6 matching bases. Trimming left V 2 bases short and J 6 bases short, with 9 bases between. This CDR3 contains 13 residues. The germline gives CDR1 SGHRS, CDR2 YFSETQ. The CDR3 bases are TGCGCCAGCAGCTTTGGCGGGACCAATGAGCAGTTCTTC. This gives the protein CASSFGGTNEQFF.

This clonotype was found many times. Here the CDR3 DNA reads TGCAGCGTTAGCCAGGGGCCCTACAATGAGCAGTTCTTC. It encodes CSVSQGPYNEQFF. V gene TRBV29-1 combines with J gene TRBJ2-1, with TRBD1 as a possible D gene (6 bases). Trimming removed 5 bases from V and 2 bases from J, with 10 bases in between. Germline V gene sequence: CDR1 SQVTM, CDR2 ANQGSEA. The CDR3 has 13 amino acids.

This clonotype was observed at least ten times. J is TRBJ2-7 and V is TRBV7-6; D may be TRBD2 (6 bases). V shed 5 bases and J shed 4 bases, with 9 bases lying between them. The CDR3 runs 12 residues. Germline-derived CDR1 and CDR2 are SGHVS and FNYEAQ. The CDR3 region is CASSHSGYEQYF. CDR3 nucleotide sequence: TGTGCCAGCAGCCACAGCGGGTACGAGCAGTACTTC.

The chain combines TRBV6-5 with TRBJ2-5; no reliable D call. Germline-derived CDR1 and CDR2 are MNHEY and SVGAGI. The ends were cut back, 1 base at V and 0 bases at J, with 15 bases in the middle. This CDR3 is built from 17 residues. The CDR3 nucleotides read TGTGCCAGCAGTTACTTAGGTTCGGGCCCGAACCAAGAGACCCAGTACTTC. Protein product: CASSYLGSGPNQETQYF.

This clonotype came up a few times. J is TRBJ2-3 and V is TRBV12-3 or TRBV12-4, with D hard to call. Trimming removed 5 bases at V and 7 bases at J, with 7 bases between. The CDR3 length is 11 residues. The CDR3 protein is CASSPAHTQYF. The CDR3 DNA follows: TGTGCCAGCAGTCCTGCACATACGCAGTATTTT.

J is TRBJ2-5 and V is TRBV6-1, with D perhaps matching TRBD1 (6 bases). Germline V gene data show CDR1 as MNHNS and CDR2 as SASEGT. The CDR3 has 14 amino acids. V dropped 6 bases and J dropped 6 bases, with 17 bases sitting between them. The CDR3 nucleotides are TGTGCCAGCAGCCTCACAGGGATCGGGAAGACCCAGTACTTC. As protein: CASSLTGIGKTQYF.

This clonotype was recorded at least ten times. The chain uses TRBV9 and TRBJ2-3, with 7 positions matching TRBD2. The CDR3 contains 16 residues. Trimming took 2 bases from V and 3 from J; bases not matched to a gene: 9. Germline V gene sequence: CDR1 SGDLS, CDR2 YYNGEE. DNA of the CDR3: TGTGCCAGCAGCGTGCAGGGTTCGGGAGGAACAGATACGCAGTATTTT. It specifies CASSVQGSGGTDTQYF. The whole variable domain, remainder taken from reference TRBV9 and TRBJ2-3, is DSGVTQTPKHLITATGQRVTLRCSPRSGDLSVYWYQQSLDQGLQFLIQYYNGEERAKGNILERFSAQQFPDLHSELNLSSLELGDSALYFCASSVQGSGGTDTQYFGPGTRLTVL.

This clonotype was detected many times. The chain links TRBV7-3 to TRBJ1-1; D ambiguous. The CDR3 contains 16 residues. Trimming removed 1 base at V and 0 bases at J, with 12 bases between. Looked up from germline, CDR1 is SGHTA and CDR2 is FQGTGA. The CDR3 DNA is TGTGCCAGCAGCTTAAACGGTGGAAGAATGAACACTGAAGCTTTCTTT. This encodes CASSLNGGRMNTEAFF.

The chain employs TRBV28 and TRBJ2-5; D uncertain. Trimming cost V 4 bases and J 1 base, with 16 bases left between them. The CDR3 is 16 residues long. Germline CDR1 and CDR2: MDHEN and SYDVKM. CDR3 DNA sequence: TGTGCCAGCAGTTCCCCTGGACGACGGGCCCAAGAGACCCAGTACTTC. This gives the protein CASSSPGRRAQETQYF.

This clonotype has a handful of counts. The J gene is TRBJ2-5, the V gene TRBV28; D not certain. Germline-derived CDR1 and CDR2 are MDHEN and SYDVKM. The CDR3 contains 14 residues. V lost 5 bases to trimming and J lost 5 bases, with 15 bases between them. The CDR3 reads CASSPRDEEETQYF. DNA of the CDR3: TGTGCCAGCAGTCCTAGAGACGAGGAGGAGACCCAGTACTTC.

This clonotype was observed a few times. The chain has TRBV20-1 and TRBJ2-2; D is unresolved. The length of the CDR3 is 14 residues. V was pared by 0 bases and J by 3 bases, with 8 bases between. Germline V CDR1 and CDR2: DFQATT, SNEGSKA (reference sequence). CDR3 sequence: CSARDLGHTGELFF. The DNA for the CDR3 is TGCAGTGCTAGAGATCTCGGGCACACCGGGGAGCTGTTTTTT.

This clonotype appeared many times. This chain joins TRBV20-1 and TRBJ1-3, with TRBD1 as a possible D gene (6 bases). Germline V lookup: CDR1 DFQATT, CDR2 SNEGSKA (reference sequence). The CDR3 runs to 14 residues. Trimming stripped 3 bases from V and 2 bases from J, with 11 bases between. The CDR3 coding sequence is TGCAGTGCTAGTAGGGGGGCAACTGGAAACACCATATATTTT. Protein: CSASRGATGNTIYF.

The chain has TRBV18 and TRBJ2-5; D may match TRBD1 or TRBD2 (5 bases each). CDR3 length: 15 amino acids. V was clipped by 3 bases and J by 2 bases, with 13 bases between them. Germline V gives CDR1 KGHSH, CDR2 LQKENI. This chain's CDR3 is CASSPGNGAQETQYF. CDR3 sequence (DNA): TGTGCCAGCTCACCGGGAAACGGGGCTCAAGAGACCCAGTACTTC.

This clonotype was counted between two and nine times. The chain carries TRBV6-1 and TRBJ2-2, with D perhaps TRBD2 (5 bases). Germline loops: CDR1 MNHNS, CDR2 SASEGT. V was clipped by 6 bases and J by 2 bases, with 19 bases between them. The CDR3 is made up of 17 amino acids. The CDR3 here is CASSPVGGGGNTGELFF. CDR3 bases: TGTGCCAGCAGCCCCGTCGGAGGCGGAGGTAACACCGGGGAGCTGTTTTTT.

The chain couples TRBV2 to TRBJ2-1; 7 bases fit TRBD2. The germline V gene encodes CDR1 SNHLY and CDR2 FYNNEI. J lost 10 bases, V lost 2 bases, and 11 bases had no gene match. The CDR3 contains 15 residues. The CDR3, as DNA: TGTGCCAGCAGTGAAAGGGACTACCACTACTCCGAGCAGTTCTTC. It is translated as CASSERDYHYSEQFF.

This clonotype appeared many times. The chain recombines TRBV25-1 with TRBJ1-5, with D possibly being TRBD1 (5 bases). There are 13 residues in the CDR3. Germline CDR1 MGHDK, CDR2 SYGVNS. V gave up 3 bases and J gave up 2 bases, with 5 bases separating them. CDR3 in DNA: TGTGCCAGCAGTGACAGGGGCAATCAGCCCCAGCATTTT. Residues: CASSDRGNQPQHF.

The table lists this clonotype with a few counts. The chain is built from TRBV29-1 and TRBJ2-3; D ambiguous. The CDR3 extends over 12 amino acids. Germline CDR1 and CDR2: SQVTM and ANQGSEA. Trimming stripped 7 bases from V and 0 bases from J, with 8 bases between. The CDR3 is CSGESSTDTQYF. The DNA of the CDR3 is TGCAGCGGCGAATCGAGCACAGATACGCAGTATTTT.

There are many counts of this clonotype. The V and J genes are TRBV5-1 and TRBJ2-4; possibly TRBD2 for D (5 bases). Between the trimmed V and J ends, which lost 2 bases and 3 bases, there was a span of 9 bases. The germline V gene encodes CDR1 SGHRS and CDR2 YFSETQ. CDR3 size: 14 residues. CDR3 bases: TGCGCCAGCAGCTTAGCGGAAAACAAAAACATTCAGTACTTC. This translates into CASSLAENKNIQYF.

The chain joins TRBV20-1 to TRBJ2-1, with 7 bases fitting TRBD2. The CDR3 spans 13 residues. The germline V gene has CDR1 DFQATT and CDR2 SNEGSKA (reference sequence). Trimming at V came to 3 bases and at J to 10 bases, leaving 9 bases not matched to a gene. CDR3 DNA: TGCAGTGCTAGGGGCGGGAGCGAGATGGAGCAGTTCTTC. It specifies CSARGGSEMEQFF.

The genes are TRBV4-3 and TRBJ2-7; a possible D gene is TRBD2 (6 bases). The germline V gene has CDR1 LGHNA and CDR2 YSLEER. V was shortened by 0 bases and J by 2 bases, with 14 bases between the two germline ends. CDR3 length: 16 residues. CDR3 coding DNA: TGCGCCAGCAGCCAAGATCTGGGACTGGACGCCTACGAGCAGTACTTC. It translates to CASSQDLGLDAYEQYF.

In its sample, this clonotype was seen many times. V gene TRBV4-3 combines with J gene TRBJ1-4; D is perhaps TRBD1 (5 bases). Germline loops: CDR1 LGHNA, CDR2 YSLEER. The CDR3 consists of 16 residues. V lost 0 bases to trimming and J lost 4 bases, with 12 bases between them. CDR3 nucleotides: TGCGCCAGCAGCCAAGATTCAGGGAGGGATAATGAAAAACTGTTTTTT. This translates into CASSQDSGRDNEKLFF.

This chain uses TRBV6-5 with TRBJ1-1; no clear D gene. This CDR3 has 15 amino acids. Trimming stripped 2 bases from V and 1 base from J, with 11 bases between. Germline V gene sequence: CDR1 MNHEY, CDR2 SVGAGI. The CDR3 region has the DNA TGTGCCAGCAGTTACGACGGACGGACGAACACTGAAGCTTTCTTT. Protein product: CASSYDGRTNTEAFF.

In its sample, this clonotype was seen a few times. This chain uses TRBV7-6 with TRBJ2-1; D is perhaps TRBD2 (6 bases). V lost 3 bases, J lost 2 bases, and 11 bases lay in between. Germline V gene lookup returns CDR1 SGHVS and CDR2 FNYEAQ. The CDR3 runs 15 residues. The CDR3 coding sequence is TGTGCCAGCAGCTTCCGACTAGTTACCTACAATGAGCAGTTCTTC. Its translation: CASSFRLVTYNEQFF.

The V and J genes are TRBV16 and TRBJ2-2; 7 bases agree with TRBD1. V was pared by 3 bases and J by 6 bases, with 4 bases of the junction left unmatched. This CDR3 spans 14 amino acids. The germline V gene has CDR1 KGHSY and CDR2 FQNENV. The CDR3: CASSHTTGSGELFF. The CDR3 DNA sequence: TGTGCCAGCAGCCATACGACAGGGTCCGGGGAGCTGTTTTTT.

V and J are TRBV20-1 and TRBJ1-2, with D perhaps TRBD1 (6 bases). Germline CDR1 DFQATT, CDR2 SNEGSKA (reference sequence). This CDR3 has 11 amino acids. The V gene lost 4 bases and the J gene lost 7 bases, with 10 bases spanning the gap. The CDR3 DNA reads TGCAGTGCTACAAACAGGGTTGGCTACACCTTC. This encodes CSATNRVGYTF.

This clonotype turned up a few times. The chain is built from TRBV5-1 and TRBJ2-7; 11 bases match TRBD2. Germline assignment: CDR1 SGHRS and CDR2 YFSETQ. Trimming at V came to 0 bases and at J to 1 base, leaving 3 bases not matched to a gene. This CDR3 has 16 residues. In nucleotides, the CDR3 is TGCGCCAGCAGCTTGGCGGGACTAGCGGTATCCTACGAGCAGTACTTC. Its translation is CASSLAGLAVSYEQYF.